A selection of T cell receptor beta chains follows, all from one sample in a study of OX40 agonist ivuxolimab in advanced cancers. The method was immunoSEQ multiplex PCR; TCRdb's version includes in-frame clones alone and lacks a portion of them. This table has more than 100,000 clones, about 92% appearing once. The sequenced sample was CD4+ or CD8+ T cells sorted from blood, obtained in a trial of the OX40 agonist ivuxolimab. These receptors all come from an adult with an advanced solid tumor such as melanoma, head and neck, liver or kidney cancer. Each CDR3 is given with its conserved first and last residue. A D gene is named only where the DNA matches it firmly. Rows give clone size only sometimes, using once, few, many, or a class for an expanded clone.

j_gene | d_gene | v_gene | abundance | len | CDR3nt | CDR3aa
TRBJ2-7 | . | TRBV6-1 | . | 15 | TGTGCCAGCAGTGAAGTGAGACTCCCATTCTACGAGCAGTACTTC | CASSEVRLPFYEQYF
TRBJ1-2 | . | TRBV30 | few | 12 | TGTGCCTGGAGTAGTTTTAACTATGGCTACACCTTC | CAWSSFNYGYTF
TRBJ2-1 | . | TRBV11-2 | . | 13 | TGTGCCAGCAGCTTAGTGAGGACCCACAAGCAGTTCTTC | CASSLVRTHKQFF
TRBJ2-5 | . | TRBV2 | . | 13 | TGTGCCAGTGAAAGGGGCGTCCAAGAGACCCAGTACTTC | CASERGVQETQYF
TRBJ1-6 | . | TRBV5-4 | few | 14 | TGTGCCAGCAGCTTGGAACACATTAATTCACCCCTCCACTTT | CASSLEHINSPLHF
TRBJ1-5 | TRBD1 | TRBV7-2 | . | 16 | TGTGCCAGCAGCTCCGGGACAGGCTTAGGGAATCAGCCCCAGCATTTT | CASSSGTGLGNQPQHF
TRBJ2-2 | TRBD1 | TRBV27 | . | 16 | TGTGCCAGCAGTCAACAGGGGGCTTGGGACACCGGGGAGCTGTTTTTT | CASSQQGAWDTGELFF
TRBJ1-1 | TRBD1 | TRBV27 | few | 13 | TGTGCCAGCCGACAGGGGATGGGTACTGAAGCTTTCTTT | CASRQGMGTEAFF
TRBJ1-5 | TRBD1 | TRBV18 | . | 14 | TGTGCCAGCTCACCATGGGACAGGGGGCTGCCCCAGCATTTT | CASSPWDRGLPQHF
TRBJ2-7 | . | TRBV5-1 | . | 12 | TGCGCCAGAGGGGACGTCTCCTACGAGCAGTACTTC | CARGDVSYEQYF
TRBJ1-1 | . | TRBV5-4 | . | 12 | TGTGCCAGCAGCTTTTACAGGACTGAGGCTTTCTTT | CASSFYRTEAFF
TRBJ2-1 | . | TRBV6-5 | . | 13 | TGTGCCAGCAGTTACTCGAGGTTGAATGAGCAGTTCTTC | CASSYSRLNEQFF
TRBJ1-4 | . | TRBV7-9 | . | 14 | TGTGCCAGCAGCTTCGGGGGCCCTAATGAAAAACTGTTTTTT | CASSFGGPNEKLFF
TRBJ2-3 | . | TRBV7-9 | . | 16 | TGTGCCAGCAGCCCGGGACTCCTGAGGGGCACAGATACGCAGTATTTT | CASSPGLLRGTDTQYF
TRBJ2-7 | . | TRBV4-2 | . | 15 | TGTGCCAGCAGCCCCTCCGGGACTGGTTCCTACGAGCAGTACTTC | CASSPSGTGSYEQYF
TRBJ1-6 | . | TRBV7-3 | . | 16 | TGTGCCAGCAGCTTAGAGTACCCGGGGCCTAATTCACCCCTCCACTTT | CASSLEYPGPNSPLHF
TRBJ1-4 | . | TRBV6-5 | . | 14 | TGTGCCAGCAGTTACGGGGCAGGGGAAGAAAAACTGTTTTTT | CASSYGAGEEKLFF
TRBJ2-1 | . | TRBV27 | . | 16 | TGTGCCAGCAGTATTGCAGGGGACCGCTCCTACAATGAGCAGTTCTTC | CASSIAGDRSYNEQFF
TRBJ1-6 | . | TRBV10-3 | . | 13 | TGTGCCATCCAGGGCATTGAGAATTCACCCCTCCACTTT | CAIQGIENSPLHF
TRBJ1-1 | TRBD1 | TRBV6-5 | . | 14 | TGTGCCAGCAGTTGGGACAGCTTGAACACTGAAGCTTTCTTT | CASSWDSLNTEAFF
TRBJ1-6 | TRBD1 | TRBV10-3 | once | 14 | TGTGCCATCATGGAGGGGGCATGGGGTTCACCCCTCCACTTT | CAIMEGAWGSPLHF
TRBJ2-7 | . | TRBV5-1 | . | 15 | TGCGCCAGCAGCTTGGAGGGACAAATCTCCAGCGAGCAGTACTTC | CASSLEGQISSEQYF
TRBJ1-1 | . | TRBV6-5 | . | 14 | TGTGCCAGCAGTTACGGGGGGGGTAGGACTGAAGCTTTCTTT | CASSYGGGRTEAFF
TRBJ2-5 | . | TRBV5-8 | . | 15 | TGTGCCAGCAGCTCGGCACAGGGGGAGGGAGAGACCCAGTACTTC | CASSSAQGEGETQYF
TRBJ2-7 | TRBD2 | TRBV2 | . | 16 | TGTGCCAGCAGTGACCTCGGACTAGCGGGGGGCTACGAGCAGTACTTC | CASSDLGLAGGYEQYF
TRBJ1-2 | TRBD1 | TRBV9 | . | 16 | TGTGCCAGCGGGTTTGGGGGGACAGGGTTAGTCTATGGCTACACCTTC | CASGFGGTGLVYGYTF
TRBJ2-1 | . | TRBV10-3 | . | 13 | TGTGCCATCAGTAAGCCACAAGGAGAGGAGCAGTTCTTC | CAISKPQGEEQFF
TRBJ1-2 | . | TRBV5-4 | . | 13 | TGTGCCAGCAGCTTGGCTCAGGACTATGGCTACACCTTC | CASSLAQDYGYTF
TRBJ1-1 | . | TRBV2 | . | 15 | TGTGCCAGCAGCCGGGGGGGCCTTCTGAACACTGAAGCTTTCTTT | CASSRGGLLNTEAFF
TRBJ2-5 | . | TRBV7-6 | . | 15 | TGTGCCAGCAGCCCCCCGGCGGCATTCCAAGAGACCCAGTACTTC | CASSPPAAFQETQYF
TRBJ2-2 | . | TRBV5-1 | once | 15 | TGCGCCAGCAGCTTAAATAGCCAAGGCACCGGGGAGCTGTTTTTT | CASSLNSQGTGELFF
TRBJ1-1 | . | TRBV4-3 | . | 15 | TGCGCCAGCAGCTTTGGACGGTTGATGAACACTGAAGCTTTCTTT | CASSFGRLMNTEAFF
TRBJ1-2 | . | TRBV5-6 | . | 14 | TGTGCCAGCAGCTTACAGGGCTCTAACTATGGCTACACCTTC | CASSLQGSNYGYTF
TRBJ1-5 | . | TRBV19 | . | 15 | TGTGCCAGTAGTATCCGTTCAGGGGCTGGGCAGCCCCAGCATTTT | CASSIRSGAGQPQHF
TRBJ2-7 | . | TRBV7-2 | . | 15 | TGTGCCAGCAGCTACAGTTTTATCAGTTCCTACGAGCAGTACTTC | CASSYSFISSYEQYF
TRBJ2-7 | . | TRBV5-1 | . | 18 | TGCGCCAGCAGCTTGAGTCCTACAGGGCTCGGTCTCGGGTACGAGCAGTACTTC | CASSLSPTGLGLGYEQYF
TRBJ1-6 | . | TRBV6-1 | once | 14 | TGTGCCGGGGCCCGCTGGTCCTATAATTCACCCCTCCACTTT | CAGARWSYNSPLHF
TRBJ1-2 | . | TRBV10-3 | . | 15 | TGTGCCATCAGTGAAGGGTCTGGAGGGGGCTATGGCTACACCTTC | CAISEGSGGGYGYTF
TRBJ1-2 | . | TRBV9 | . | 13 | TGTGCCAGCAGCGTAGGGGACTATGATGGCTACACCTTC | CASSVGDYDGYTF
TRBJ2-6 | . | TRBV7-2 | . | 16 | TGTGCCAGCAGCCTACGGACAGTCTCTGGGGCCAACGTCCTGACTTTC | CASSLRTVSGANVLTF